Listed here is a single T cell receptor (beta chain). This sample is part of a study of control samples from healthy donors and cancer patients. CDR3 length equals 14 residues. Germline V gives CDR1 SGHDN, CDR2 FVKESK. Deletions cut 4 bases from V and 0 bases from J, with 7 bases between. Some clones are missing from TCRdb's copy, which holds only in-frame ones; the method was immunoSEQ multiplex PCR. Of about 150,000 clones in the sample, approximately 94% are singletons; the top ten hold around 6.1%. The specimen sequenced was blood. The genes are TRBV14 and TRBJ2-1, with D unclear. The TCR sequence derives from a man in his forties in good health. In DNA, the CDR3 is TGTGCCAGCAGCCCTTCAAGCTCCTACAATGAGCAGTTCTTC. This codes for CASSPSSSYNEQFF.